The entry below gives a single T cell receptor beta chain sequence along with its context. In the authors' workflow: Filtering differed because ImmunoSEQ produced junction-only sequences that carried no quality scores. Here immunoSEQ multiplex PCR was the method, and the copy in TCRdb shows in-frame clones only, minus some. V and J calls and clone size are copied from that table; D and trimming were computed from the DNA. The table records more than 1,200,000 clones, 98% of them present only once. These data come from a study of shared clonotypes between healthy human individuals. The CDR3 totals 15 residues. Germline V gives CDR1 MNHEY, CDR2 SVGAGI. J was trimmed by 3 bases and V by 6 bases; bases with no gene match: 7.

The chain recombines TRBV6-5 with TRBJ2-3; 9 bases agree with TRBD1. This TCR was sampled from a man aged 25 to 40 in good health. Sequenced input: naive CD4+ T cells sorted from blood. Subset given: CD45RA+ positively selected. The CDR3 sequence is CASRTGTGMTDTQYF. In DNA, the CDR3 is TGTGCCAGCAGAACCGGGACAGGGATGACAGATACGCAGTATTTT.